A single sample gave rise to the 10 T cell receptor beta chains below, sequenced in a study of identical twins. TCRdb re-called the 5' RACE reads through MiXCR, storing one row per CDR3 protein. The sample includes a few hundred thousand distinct CDR3 sequences, about 10% of them seen just once. The sample comprised memory T cells sorted from blood. The source of these receptors is a man aged 50-59 years in good health.

This clonotype was seen repeatedly, ten times or more. J is TRBJ1-4 and V is TRBV7-2; D not resolved. Trimming cost V 1 base and J 4 bases, with 4 bases left between them. The germline V gene encodes CDR1 SGHTA and CDR2 FQGNSA. This CDR3 is 13 amino acids long. CDR3 protein: CASSLGYNEKLFF. The CDR3, as DNA: TGTGCCAGCAGCTTAGGATATAATGAAAAACTGTTTTTT.

The chain couples TRBV7-2 to TRBJ2-7, with 8 nucleotides matching TRBD2. Germline V lookup: CDR1 SGHTA, CDR2 FQGNSA. Unmatched junction bases numbered 6, after V lost 5 bases and J lost 3 bases. This CDR3 comprises 14 residues. Here the CDR3 reads CASSPSLAGYEQYF. The CDR3 DNA is TGTGCCAGCAGCCCCTCCCTAGCGGGCTACGAGCAGTACTTC.

This clonotype was detected many times. The chain recombines TRBV20-1 with TRBJ2-5; unclear D gene. The ends were cut back, 1 base at V and 3 bases at J, with 12 bases in the middle. CDR3 length: 14 residues. Per the germline V gene, CDR1 is DFQATT and CDR2 is SNEGSKA (reference sequence). CDR3 sequence: CSARVRGREETQYF. The CDR3 nucleotides are TGCAGTGCTAGAGTCAGAGGCCGGGAAGAGACCCAGTACTTC.

Many counts were recorded for this clonotype. The V and J genes are TRBV30 and TRBJ1-4; 8 nucleotides line up with TRBD1. Germline values: CDR1 GTSNPN, CDR2 SVGIG (reference sequence). The CDR3 is 15 residues long. V lost 1 base, J lost 9 bases, and 10 bases stayed unmatched. CDR3 coding DNA: TGTGCCTGGAGTGCACCCCTTCGACAGGGGCAAAAACTGTTTTTT. Translated, it gives CAWSAPLRQGQKLFF.

This chain uses TRBV14 with TRBJ2-1, with 7 bases lining up with TRBD1. The trim removed 4 bases at V and 7 bases at J, leaving 10 bases unmatched. This CDR3 region has 15 residues. The germline gives CDR1 SGHDN, CDR2 FVKESK. The CDR3 DNA reads as TGTGCCAGCAGCCTAGGGGGCGTCGGGTGGAATGAGCAGTTCTTC. Its translation: CASSLGGVGWNEQFF.

The chain links TRBV7-3 to TRBJ1-6; the match to TRBD1 covers 9 bases. The trim removed 2 bases at V and 10 bases at J, leaving 6 bases unmatched. This CDR3 spans 15 amino acids. The germline V gene has CDR1 SGHTA and CDR2 FQGTGA. Written as DNA, the CDR3 is TGTGCCAGCAGCTTATATGGACAGGGGTCCTCACCCCTCCACTTT. Translation: CASSLYGQGSSPLHF.

The chain couples TRBV9 to TRBJ1-1; D is ambiguous. The CDR3 is made up of 12 amino acids. V was shortened by 5 bases and J by 2 bases, with 7 bases between the two germline ends. Germline CDR1 is SGDLS and CDR2 is YYNGEE. The CDR3 region is CASSPVNTEAFF. CDR3 DNA: TGTGCCAGCAGTCCCGTAAACACTGAAGCTTTCTTT.

The chain uses TRBV3-1 and TRBJ1-5; the match to TRBD1 covers 8 bases. Germline assignment: CDR1 LGHDT and CDR2 YNNKEL (reference sequence). The CDR3 has 17 amino acids. V dropped 1 base and J dropped 6; count of bases not matched to a gene: 11. Here the CDR3 reads CASSQVPFGTGGQPQHF. CDR3 bases: TGTGCCAGCAGCCAAGTTCCTTTTGGCACAGGGGGTCAGCCCCAGCATTTT.

This clonotype was seen a handful of times. The chain uses TRBV7-8 and TRBJ1-1; D gene ambiguous. From germline, CDR1 is SGHVS and CDR2 FQNEAQ. V lost 1 base, J lost 4 bases, and 13 bases lay in between. The CDR3 covers 15 residues. CDR3 region: CASSLVGGQSTEAFF. The CDR3 coding sequence is TGTGCCAGCAGCTTAGTCGGTGGGCAAAGCACTGAAGCTTTCTTT.

The V and J genes are TRBV5-6 and TRBJ2-2; tentatively, D is TRBD1 (5 bases). The length of the CDR3 is 15 residues. With 6 bases removed from V and 0 bases from J, the gap between germline ends came to 12 bases. Germline lookup yields CDR1 SGHDT and CDR2 YYEEEE. The CDR3 nucleotides read TGTGCCAGCAAAACAGGCACCCCGAACACCGGGGAGCTGTTTTTT. Encoded protein: CASKTGTPNTGELFF. The complete variable domain, with remaining parts taken from reference TRBV5-6 and TRBJ2-2, reads DAGVTQSPTHLIKTRGQQVTLRCSPKSGHDTVSWYQQALGQGPQFIFQYYEEEERQRGNFPDRFSGHQFPNYSSELNVNALLLGDSALYLCASKTGTPNTGELFFGEGSRLTVL.